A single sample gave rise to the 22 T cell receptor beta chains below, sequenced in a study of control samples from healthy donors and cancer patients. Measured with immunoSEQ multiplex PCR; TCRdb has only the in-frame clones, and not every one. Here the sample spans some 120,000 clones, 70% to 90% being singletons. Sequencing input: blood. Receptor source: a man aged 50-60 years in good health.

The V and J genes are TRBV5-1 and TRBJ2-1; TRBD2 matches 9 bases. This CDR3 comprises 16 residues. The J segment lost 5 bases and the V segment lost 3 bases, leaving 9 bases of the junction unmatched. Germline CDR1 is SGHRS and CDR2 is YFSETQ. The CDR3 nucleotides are TGCGCCAGCAGCTGGGCGGGGGGGCAAGGAAACAATGAGCAGTTCTTC. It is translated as CASSWAGGQGNNEQFF. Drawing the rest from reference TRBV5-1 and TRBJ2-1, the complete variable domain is KAGVTQTPRYLIKTRGQQVTLSCSPISGHRSVSWYQQTPGQGLQFLFEYFSETQRNKGNFPGRFSGRQFSNSRSEMNVSTLELGDSALYLCASSWAGGQGNNEQFFGPGTRLTVL.

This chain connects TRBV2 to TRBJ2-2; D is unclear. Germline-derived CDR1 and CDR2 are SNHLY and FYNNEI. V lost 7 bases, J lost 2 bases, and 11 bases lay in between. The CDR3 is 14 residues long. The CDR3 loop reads CASTGGLNTGELFF. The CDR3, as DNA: TGTGCCAGCACCGGTGGCCTTAACACCGGGGAGCTGTTTTTT.

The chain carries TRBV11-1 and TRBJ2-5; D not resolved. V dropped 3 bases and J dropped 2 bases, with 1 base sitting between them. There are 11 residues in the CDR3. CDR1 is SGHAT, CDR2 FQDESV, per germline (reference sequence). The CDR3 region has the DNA TGTGCCAGCAGCTTTCAAGAGACCCAGTACTTC. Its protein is CASSFQETQYF.

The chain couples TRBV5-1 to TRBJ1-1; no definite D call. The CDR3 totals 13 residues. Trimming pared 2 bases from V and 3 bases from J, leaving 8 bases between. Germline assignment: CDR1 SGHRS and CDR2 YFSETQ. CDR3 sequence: CASSFEGYTEAFF. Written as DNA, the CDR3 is TGCGCCAGCAGCTTCGAGGGATACACTGAAGCTTTCTTT.

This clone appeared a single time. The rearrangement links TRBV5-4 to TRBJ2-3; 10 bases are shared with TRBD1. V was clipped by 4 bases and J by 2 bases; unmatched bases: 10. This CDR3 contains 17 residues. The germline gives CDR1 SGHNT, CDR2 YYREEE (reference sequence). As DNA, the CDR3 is TGTGCCAGCAGCATACCGGGACAGGGGCGGGTCACAGATACGCAGTATTTT. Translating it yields CASSIPGQGRVTDTQYF. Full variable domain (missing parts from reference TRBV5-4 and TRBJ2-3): ETGVTQSPTHLIKTRGQQVTLRCSSQSGHNTVSWYQQALGQGPQFIFQYYREEENGRGNFPPRFSGLQFPNYSSELNVNALELDDSALYLCASSIPGQGRVTDTQYFGPGTRLTVL.

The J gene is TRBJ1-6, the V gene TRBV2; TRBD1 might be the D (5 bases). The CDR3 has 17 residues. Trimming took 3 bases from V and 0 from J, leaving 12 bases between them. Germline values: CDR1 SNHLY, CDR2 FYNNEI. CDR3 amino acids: CASSDPGPSSYNSPLHF. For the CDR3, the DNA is TGTGCCAGCAGTGACCCAGGGCCGAGCTCCTATAATTCACCCCTCCACTTT.

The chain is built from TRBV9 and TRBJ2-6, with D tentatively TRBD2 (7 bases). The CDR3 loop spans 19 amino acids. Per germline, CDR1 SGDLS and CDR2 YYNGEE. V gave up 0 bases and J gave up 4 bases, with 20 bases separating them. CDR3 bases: TGTGCCAGCAGCGTAGCTTCCGGACGGGCGGGGGCAGGGGCCAACGTCCTGACTTTC. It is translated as CASSVASGRAGAGANVLTF.

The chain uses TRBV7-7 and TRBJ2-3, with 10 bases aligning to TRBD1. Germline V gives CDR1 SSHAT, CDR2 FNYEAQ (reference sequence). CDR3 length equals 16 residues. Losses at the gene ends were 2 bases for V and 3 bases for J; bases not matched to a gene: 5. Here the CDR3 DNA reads TGTGCCAGCAGCTTAAATGGGGACAGGGGTACAGATACGCAGTATTTT. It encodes CASSLNGDRGTDTQYF.

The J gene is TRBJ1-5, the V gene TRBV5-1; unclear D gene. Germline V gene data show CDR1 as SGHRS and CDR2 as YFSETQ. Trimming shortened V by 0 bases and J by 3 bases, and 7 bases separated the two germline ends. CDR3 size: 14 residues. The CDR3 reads CASSLGGNNQPQHF. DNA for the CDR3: TGCGCCAGCAGCTTGGGAGGGAACAATCAGCCCCAGCATTTT.

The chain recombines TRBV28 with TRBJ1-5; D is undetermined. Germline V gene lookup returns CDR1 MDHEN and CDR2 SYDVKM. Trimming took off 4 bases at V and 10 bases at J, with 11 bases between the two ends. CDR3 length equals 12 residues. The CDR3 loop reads CASSSTPSPQHF. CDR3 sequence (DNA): TGTGCCAGCAGTTCCACACCCTCCCCCCAGCATTTT.

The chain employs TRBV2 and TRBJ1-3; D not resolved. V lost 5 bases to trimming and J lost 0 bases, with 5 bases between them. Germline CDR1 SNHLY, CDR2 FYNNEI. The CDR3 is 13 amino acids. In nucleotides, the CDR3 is TGTGCCAGCAGTCGGATCTCTGGAAACACCATATATTTT. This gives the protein CASSRISGNTIYF.

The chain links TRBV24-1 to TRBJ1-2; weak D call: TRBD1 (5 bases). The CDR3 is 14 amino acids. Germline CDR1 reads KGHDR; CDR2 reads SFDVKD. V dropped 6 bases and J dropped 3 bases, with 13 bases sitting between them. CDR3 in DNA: TGTGCCACCAGTAAGGGACCCCGGGACTATGGCTACACCTTC. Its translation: CATSKGPRDYGYTF.

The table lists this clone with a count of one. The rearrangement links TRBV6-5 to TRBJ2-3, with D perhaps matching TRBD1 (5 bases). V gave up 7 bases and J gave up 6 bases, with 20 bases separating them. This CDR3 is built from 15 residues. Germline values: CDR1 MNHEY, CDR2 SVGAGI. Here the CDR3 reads CASTLRGVGPDTQYF. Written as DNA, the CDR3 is TGTGCCAGCACCCTTAGGGGCGTCGGGCCGGATACGCAGTATTTT.

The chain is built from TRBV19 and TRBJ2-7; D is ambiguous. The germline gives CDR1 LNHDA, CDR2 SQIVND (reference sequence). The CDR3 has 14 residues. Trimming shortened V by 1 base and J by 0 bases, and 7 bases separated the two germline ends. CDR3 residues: CASSIGGGSYEQYF. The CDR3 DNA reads TGTGCCAGTAGTATAGGCGGCGGCTCCTACGAGCAGTACTTC.

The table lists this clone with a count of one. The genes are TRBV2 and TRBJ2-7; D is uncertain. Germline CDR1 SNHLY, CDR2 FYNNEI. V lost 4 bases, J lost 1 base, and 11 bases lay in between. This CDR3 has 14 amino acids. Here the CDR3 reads CASSGSVISYEQYF. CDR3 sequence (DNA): TGTGCCAGCAGTGGATCAGTCATATCCTACGAGCAGTACTTC.

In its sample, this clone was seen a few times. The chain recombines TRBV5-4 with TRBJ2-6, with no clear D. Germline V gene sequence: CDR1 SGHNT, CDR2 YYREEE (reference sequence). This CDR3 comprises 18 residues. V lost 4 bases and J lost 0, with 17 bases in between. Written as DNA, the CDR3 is TGTGCCAGCAGCGCACGGTTCCGCTTAATCTCTGGGGCCAACGTCCTGACTTTC. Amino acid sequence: CASSARFRLISGANVLTF.

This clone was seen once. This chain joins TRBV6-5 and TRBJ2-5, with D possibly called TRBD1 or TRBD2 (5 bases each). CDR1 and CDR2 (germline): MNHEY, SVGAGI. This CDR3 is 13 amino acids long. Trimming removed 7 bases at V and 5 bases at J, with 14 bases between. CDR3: CASMRGSMETQYF. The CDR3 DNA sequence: TGTGCCAGCATGAGGGGTTCTATGGAGACCCAGTACTTC.

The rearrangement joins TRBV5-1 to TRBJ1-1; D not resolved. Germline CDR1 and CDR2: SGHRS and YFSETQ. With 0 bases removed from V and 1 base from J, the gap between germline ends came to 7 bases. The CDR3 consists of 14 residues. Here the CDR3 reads CASSLGQSNTEAFF. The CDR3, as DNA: TGCGCCAGCAGCTTGGGACAATCGAACACTGAAGCTTTCTTT.

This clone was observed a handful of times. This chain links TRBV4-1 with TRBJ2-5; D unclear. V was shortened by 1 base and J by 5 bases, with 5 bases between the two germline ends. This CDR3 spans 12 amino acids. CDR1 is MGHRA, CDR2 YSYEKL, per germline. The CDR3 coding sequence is TGCGCCAGCAGCCAAGTTTCGGAGACCCAGTACTTC. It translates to CASSQVSETQYF.

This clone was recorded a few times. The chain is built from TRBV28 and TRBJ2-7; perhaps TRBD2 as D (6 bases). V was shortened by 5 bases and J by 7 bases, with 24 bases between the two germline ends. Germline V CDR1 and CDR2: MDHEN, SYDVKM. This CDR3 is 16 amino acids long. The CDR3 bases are TGTGCCAGCAGTGACCTCCCAGCGATAATGGACTATGAGCAGTACTTC. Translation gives CASSDLPAIMDYEQYF.

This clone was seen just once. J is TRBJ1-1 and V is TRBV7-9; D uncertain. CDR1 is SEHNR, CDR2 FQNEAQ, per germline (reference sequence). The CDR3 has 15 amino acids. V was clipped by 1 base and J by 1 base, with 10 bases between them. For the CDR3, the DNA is TGTGCCAGCAGCTTAGTCTACCCGGGGAACACTGAAGCTTTCTTT. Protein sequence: CASSLVYPGNTEAFF.

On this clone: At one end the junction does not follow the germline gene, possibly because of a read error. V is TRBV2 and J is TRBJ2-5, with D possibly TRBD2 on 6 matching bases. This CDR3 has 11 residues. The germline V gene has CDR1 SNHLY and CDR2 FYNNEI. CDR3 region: CASSGRRDLDF. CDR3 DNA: TGTGCCAGCAGTGGCAGGCGGGACCTGGACTTC.